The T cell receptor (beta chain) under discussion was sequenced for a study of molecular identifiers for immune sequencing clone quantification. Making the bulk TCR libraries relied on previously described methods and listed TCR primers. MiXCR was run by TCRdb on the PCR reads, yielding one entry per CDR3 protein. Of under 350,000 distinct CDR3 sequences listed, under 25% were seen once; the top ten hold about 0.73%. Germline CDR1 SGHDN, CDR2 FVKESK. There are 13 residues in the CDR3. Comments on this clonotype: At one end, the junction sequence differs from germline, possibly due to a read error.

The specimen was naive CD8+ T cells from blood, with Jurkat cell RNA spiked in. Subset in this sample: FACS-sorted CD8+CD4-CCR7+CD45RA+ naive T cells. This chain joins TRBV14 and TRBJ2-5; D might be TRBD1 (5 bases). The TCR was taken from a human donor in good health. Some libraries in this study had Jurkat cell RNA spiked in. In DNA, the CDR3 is TGTGCCAGCAGCCGGACAAGGGAAGAGGCCCAGTACTTC. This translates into CASSRTREEAQYF.